This is a list of T cell receptor beta chains from one sample in a study of tumor and adjacent non-tumor tissue in lung cancer. TCRdb re-called the multiplex PCR reads through MiXCR, storing one row per CDR3 protein. This sample carries approximately 68,000 distinct CDR3 sequences, more than 75% of them seen once, and the ten largest clones take around 43%. Material for sequencing was distant non-tumor lung tissue. These receptors all stem from a man in his sixties with non-small cell lung cancer. Both conserved end residues are part of each CDR3.

J gene | V gene | CDR3 protein
TRBJ2-2 | TRBV2 | CASSGQGSAGELFF
TRBJ2-7 | TRBV6-1 | CVSSSSSGSSEQYF
TRBJ2-3 | TRBV6-2/TRBV6-3 | CASCYLGTVTDTQYF
TRBJ1-2 | TRBV5-5 | CASSLWGYGYTF
TRBJ2-7 | TRBV5-4 | CASSFAGDHEQYF
TRBJ2-2 | TRBV11-1 | CASCYTGSTGELFF
TRBJ2-1 | TRBV12-3/TRBV12-4 | CASSFTQRDDNEQFF
TRBJ2-1 | TRBV20-1 | CSASLASGGVNEQFF
TRBJ2-5 | TRBV29-1 | CSVFVQGRVGETQYF
TRBJ2-5 | TRBV5-1 | CASSWGQGSQETQYF
TRBJ2-5 | TRBV5-6 | CASGLVGGETQYF
TRBJ2-7 | TRBV6-5 | CASSGLFPYKQYF
TRBJ1-3 | TRBV20-1 | CSEIHRRDYPGNTIYF
TRBJ2-3 | TRBV14 | CASNQSRGSTDTQYF
TRBJ2-3 | TRBV13 | CASSLTRQNSDTQYF
TRBJ2-1 | TRBV12-3/TRBV12-4 | CASSFGLAGYNEQFF
TRBJ2-1 | TRBV4-1 | CASSRTSRGGQFF
TRBJ2-7 | TRBV6-6 | CASSASYEQYF
TRBJ2-2 | TRBV4-2 | CASSPSDRASGTYIGELFF
TRBJ1-1 | TRBV11-1 | CASSPPGDTETFF
TRBJ2-1 | TRBV11-2 | CASILGHSTGLQSF
TRBJ2-1 | TRBV28 | CASSFPVSAGSYNEQFF
TRBJ2-1 | TRBV11-1 | CVSSFGTYSINEQFF
TRBJ2-7 | TRBV20-1 | CSAIDITRDRGRVRSRYEQYF
TRBJ2-5 | TRBV4-1 | CASGQEDGRSGGETQYF
TRBJ2-7 | TRBV2 | CASRTGTDTYEQYF
TRBJ2-1 | TRBV20-1 | CSDREQRTSYEQFF
TRBJ2-4 | TRBV28 | CAGSLYPLAKKIQYF
TRBJ2-3 | TRBV5-4 | CASSGSPGQLTDTHYF
TRBJ2-7 | TRBV4-2 | CASSPTRGRDEQYF
TRBJ2-2 | TRBV11-1 | CASSYISGTGGQFF
TRBJ2-3 | TRBV10-3 | CATLPSAGGPDTQYF